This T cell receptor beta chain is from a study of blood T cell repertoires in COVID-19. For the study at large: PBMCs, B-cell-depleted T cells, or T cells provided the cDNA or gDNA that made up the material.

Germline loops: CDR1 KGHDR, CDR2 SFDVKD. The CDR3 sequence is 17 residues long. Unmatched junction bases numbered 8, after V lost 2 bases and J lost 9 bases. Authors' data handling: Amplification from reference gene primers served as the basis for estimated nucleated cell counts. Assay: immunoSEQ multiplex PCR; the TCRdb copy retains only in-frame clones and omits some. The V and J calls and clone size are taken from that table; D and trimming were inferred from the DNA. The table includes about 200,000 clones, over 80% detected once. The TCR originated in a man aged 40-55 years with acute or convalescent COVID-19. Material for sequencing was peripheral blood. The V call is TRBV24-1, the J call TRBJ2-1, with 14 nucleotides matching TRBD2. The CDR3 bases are TGTGCCACCAGTGATTCACGACTAGCGGGAGGGCTAGGTGAGCAGTTCTTC. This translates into CATSDSRLAGGLGEQFF.